The sequence of this TCR beta chain was determined in a study of OX40 agonist ivuxolimab in advanced cancers. About the study: Dose-escalation subjects each had hepatocellular carcinoma, melanoma, renal cell or head and neck cancer.

Overall study findings and caveats: Clonal expansion among partial responders at 0.1-3.0 mg/kg ranked near the lowest. The specificity for antigen of the expanded peripheral T cells was not determined.

CDR1 is SGHRS, CDR2 YFSETQ, per germline. V was pared by 0 bases and J by 7 bases, with 5 bases between. CDR3 length equals 12 residues. Sequencing used immunoSEQ multiplex PCR; TCRdb keeps in-frame clones, though not all of them. The table shows tens of thousands of clones, with roughly 89% occurring only once. Comments on this clone: Antigen unknown.

This chain joins TRBV5-1 and TRBJ2-1; D is uncertain. This sequence was found in an adult with an advanced solid tumor such as melanoma, head and neck, liver or kidney cancer. The sequences come from CD4+ or CD8+ T cells sorted from blood, collected in a trial of the OX40 agonist ivuxolimab. The DNA for the CDR3 is TGCGCCAGCAGCTTGGTTGTTAATGAGCAGTTCTTC. This gives the protein CASSLVVNEQFF.